Listed below are T cell receptor beta chains from one sample, sequenced in a study of type 1 and type 2 diabetes patients. TCRdb processed the multiplex PCR reads anew with MiXCR; each CDR3 protein has one entry. The sample lists around 300,000 distinct CDR3 sequences, over 45% occurring once. The sample consisted of peripheral blood mononuclear cells (PBMCs). The receptors originated from a man in his late teens or twenties with type 2 diabetes. Each CDR3 is given with its conserved first and last residue.

cdr3_aa: CSARDLRSYGYTF
v_call: TRBV20-1

cdr3_aa: CASSFESGRAHNEQYF
v_call: TRBV12-3/TRBV12-4

cdr3_aa: CASIGPNEKLFF
v_call: TRBV19

cdr3_aa: CATGTGGAEQYF
v_call: TRBV10-3

cdr3_aa: CASSPPTPLYEQYF
v_call: TRBV18

cdr3_aa: CASSGAGWVEQFF
v_call: TRBV7-3

cdr3_aa: CASSFGAAGELFF
v_call: TRBV7-2

cdr3_aa: CATSRGDIYGYTF
v_call: TRBV15

cdr3_aa: CSAYGGAGPRTF
v_call: TRBV20-1

cdr3_aa: CASSSGHGEAFF
v_call: TRBV11-2

cdr3_aa: CASSDPRGRATNTGELFF
v_call: TRBV25-1

cdr3_aa: CASSPRGGNSLGQYF
v_call: TRBV7-2

cdr3_aa: CASSRTGNEQFF
v_call: TRBV19

cdr3_aa: CASSQDRGYEKLFF
v_call: TRBV7-2

cdr3_aa: CASSQYTLWTQYF
v_call: TRBV30

cdr3_aa: CASSPYDRSLYEQYF
v_call: TRBV18

cdr3_aa: CASEKQGAGNQPQHF
v_call: TRBV12-3/TRBV12-4

cdr3_aa: CASSLSGGSGYTF
v_call: TRBV27

cdr3_aa: CASRSGAYVPQETQYF
v_call: TRBV2

cdr3_aa: CASSTGQGPSETQYF
v_call: TRBV4-1

cdr3_aa: CASSFKGGYNSPLHF
v_call: TRBV12-3/TRBV12-4

cdr3_aa: CATSREMGGQETQYF
v_call: TRBV15

cdr3_aa: CASRALRDMNTEAFF
v_call: TRBV10-1

cdr3_aa: CASKQGTSRFGGTQYF
v_call: TRBV12-5

cdr3_aa: CATSRDITYEQYF
v_call: TRBV6-6

cdr3_aa: CAWSIGGVGDRDYKQYF
v_call: TRBV30

cdr3_aa: CASSVGAGVGNEQFF
v_call: TRBV9

cdr3_aa: CAWSGGQGSFYEQYF
v_call: TRBV30

cdr3_aa: CASSEGQRVNYGYTF
v_call: TRBV29-1

cdr3_aa: CSARLGRWETQYF
v_call: TRBV20-1

cdr3_aa: CAWSGGTAYGYTF
v_call: TRBV30

cdr3_aa: CASRGQAGVDEQFF
v_call: TRBV7-8

cdr3_aa: CATSSLMGRGRPGELFF
v_call: TRBV15

cdr3_aa: CSAIEGGSSYNEQFF
v_call: TRBV20-1

cdr3_aa: CSVEPRRQDYYGYTF
v_call: TRBV29-1

cdr3_aa: CASSLAAGPTNGKLFF
v_call: TRBV7-2

cdr3_aa: CASSDVGDYEQYF
v_call: TRBV5-5

cdr3_aa: CASSLQPGTSGGANTQYF
v_call: TRBV7-3

cdr3_aa: CASSQPDRAKTQYF
v_call: TRBV7-2

cdr3_aa: CASSLAQYSGNTIYF
v_call: TRBV7-2

cdr3_aa: CASSRGSQETQYF
v_call: TRBV2

cdr3_aa: CASSVSTTDTQYF
v_call: TRBV7-3

cdr3_aa: CASSVFRGREQYF
v_call: TRBV9

cdr3_aa: CASSNPIEIPYEQYF
v_call: TRBV5-1

cdr3_aa: CASSESFQDTQYF
v_call: TRBV10-1

cdr3_aa: CASSEGPYWDF
v_call: TRBV19

cdr3_aa: CASSYYGSSNYGYTF
v_call: TRBV6-5

cdr3_aa: CASWAGNYGYTF
v_call: TRBV12-3/TRBV12-4

cdr3_aa: CASSPGTGANVLTF
v_call: TRBV2

cdr3_aa: CASSAVGSSYNSPLHF
v_call: TRBV9

cdr3_aa: CASSLRGIKDCGYTF
v_call: TRBV2

cdr3_aa: CASSEEASSYNEQYF
v_call: TRBV25-1

cdr3_aa: CASSSGTGDETQYF
v_call: TRBV7-2

cdr3_aa: CASSEVGDSSYEQYF
v_call: TRBV6-6

cdr3_aa: CASRGDRGLTGELFF
v_call: TRBV2

cdr3_aa: CATSDLGSDTGELFF
v_call: TRBV24-1

cdr3_aa: CASRRGRMGEQYF
v_call: TRBV2

cdr3_aa: CAAGGSTDTQYF
v_call: TRBV10-3